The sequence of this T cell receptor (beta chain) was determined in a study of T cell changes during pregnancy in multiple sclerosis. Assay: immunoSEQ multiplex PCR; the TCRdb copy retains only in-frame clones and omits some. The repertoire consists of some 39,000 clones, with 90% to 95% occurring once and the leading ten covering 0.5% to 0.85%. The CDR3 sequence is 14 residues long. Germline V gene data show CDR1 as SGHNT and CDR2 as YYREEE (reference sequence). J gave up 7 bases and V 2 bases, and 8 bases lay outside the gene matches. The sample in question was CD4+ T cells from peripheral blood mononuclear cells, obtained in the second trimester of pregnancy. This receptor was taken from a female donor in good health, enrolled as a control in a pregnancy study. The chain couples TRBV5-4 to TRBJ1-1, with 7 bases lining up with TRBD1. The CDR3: CASSFRRQGGEAFF. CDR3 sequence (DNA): TGTGCCAGCAGCTTTCGGCGACAGGGAGGTGAAGCTTTCTTT.